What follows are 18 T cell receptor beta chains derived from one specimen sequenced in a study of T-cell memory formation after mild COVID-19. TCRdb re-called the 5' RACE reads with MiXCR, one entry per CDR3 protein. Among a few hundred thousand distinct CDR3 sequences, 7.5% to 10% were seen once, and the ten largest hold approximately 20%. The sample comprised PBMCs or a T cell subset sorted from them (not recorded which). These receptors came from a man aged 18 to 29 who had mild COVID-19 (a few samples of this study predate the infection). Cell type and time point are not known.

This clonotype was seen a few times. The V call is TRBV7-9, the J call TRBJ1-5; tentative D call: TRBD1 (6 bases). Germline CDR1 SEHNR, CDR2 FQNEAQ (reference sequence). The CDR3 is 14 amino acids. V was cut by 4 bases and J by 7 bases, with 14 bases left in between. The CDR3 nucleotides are TGTGCCAGCAGCTCGGGGGGGCATTGGCAGCCCCAGCATTTT. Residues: CASSSGGHWQPQHF.

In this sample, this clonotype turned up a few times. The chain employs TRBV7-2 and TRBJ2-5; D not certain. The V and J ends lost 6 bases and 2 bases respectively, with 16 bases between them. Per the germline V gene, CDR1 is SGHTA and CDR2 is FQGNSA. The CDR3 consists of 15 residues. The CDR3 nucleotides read TGTGCCAGCAGACCCGGCGGCAGCTCTCAAGAGACCCAGTACTTC. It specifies CASRPGGSSQETQYF.

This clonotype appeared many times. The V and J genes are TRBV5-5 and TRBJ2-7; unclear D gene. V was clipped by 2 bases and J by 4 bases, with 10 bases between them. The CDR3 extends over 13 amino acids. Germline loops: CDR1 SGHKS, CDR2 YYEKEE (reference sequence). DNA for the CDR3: TGTGCCAGCAGCTTATTCGGACCTTACGAGCAGTACGTC. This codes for CASSLFGPYEQYV.

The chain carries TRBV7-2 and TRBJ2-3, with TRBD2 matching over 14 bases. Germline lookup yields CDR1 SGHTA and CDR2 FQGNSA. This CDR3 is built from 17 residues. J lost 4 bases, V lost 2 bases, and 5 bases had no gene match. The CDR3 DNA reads TGTGCCAGCAGCTTAACCTTGACTAGCGGGGGGGCAGATACGCAGTATTTT. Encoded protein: CASSLTLTSGGADTQYF.

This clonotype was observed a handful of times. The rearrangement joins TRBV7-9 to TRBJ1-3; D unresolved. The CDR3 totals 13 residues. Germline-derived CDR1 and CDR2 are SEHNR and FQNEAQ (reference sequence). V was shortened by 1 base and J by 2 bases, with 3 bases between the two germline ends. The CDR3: CASSLEPGNTIYF. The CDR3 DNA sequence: TGTGCCAGCAGCTTAGAACCTGGAAACACCATATATTTT. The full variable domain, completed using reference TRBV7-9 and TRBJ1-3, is DTGVSQNPRHKITKRGQNVTFRCDPISEHNRLYWYRQTLGQGPEFLTYFQNEAQLEKSRLLSDRFSAERPKGSFSTLEIQRTEQGDSAMYLCASSLEPGNTIYFGEGSWLTVV.

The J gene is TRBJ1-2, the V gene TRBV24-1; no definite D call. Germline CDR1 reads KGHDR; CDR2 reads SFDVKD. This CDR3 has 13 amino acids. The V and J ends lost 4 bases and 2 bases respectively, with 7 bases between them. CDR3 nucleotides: TGTGCCACCAGTGACGGATGGAACTATGGCTACACCTTC. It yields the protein CATSDGWNYGYTF.

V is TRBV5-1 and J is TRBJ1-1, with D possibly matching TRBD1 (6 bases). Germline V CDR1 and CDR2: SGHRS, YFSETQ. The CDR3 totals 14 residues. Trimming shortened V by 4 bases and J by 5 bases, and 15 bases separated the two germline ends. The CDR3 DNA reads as TGCGCCAGCAGCAACGGACAGAGGGGAACTGAAGCTTTCTTT. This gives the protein CASSNGQRGTEAFF.

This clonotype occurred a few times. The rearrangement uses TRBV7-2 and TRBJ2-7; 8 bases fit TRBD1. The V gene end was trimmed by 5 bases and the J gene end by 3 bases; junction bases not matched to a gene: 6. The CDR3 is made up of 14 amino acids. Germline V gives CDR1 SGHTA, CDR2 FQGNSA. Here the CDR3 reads CASSGTGGVYEQYF. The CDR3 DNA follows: TGTGCCAGCAGCGGAACAGGGGGAGTCTACGAGCAGTACTTC.

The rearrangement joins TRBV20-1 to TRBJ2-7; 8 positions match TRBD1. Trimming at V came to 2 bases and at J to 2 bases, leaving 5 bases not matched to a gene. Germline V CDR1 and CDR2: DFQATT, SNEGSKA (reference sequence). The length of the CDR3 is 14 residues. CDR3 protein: CSARTQDRAYEQYV. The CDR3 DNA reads TGCAGTGCTAGAACCCAGGACAGGGCCTACGAGCAGTACGTC.

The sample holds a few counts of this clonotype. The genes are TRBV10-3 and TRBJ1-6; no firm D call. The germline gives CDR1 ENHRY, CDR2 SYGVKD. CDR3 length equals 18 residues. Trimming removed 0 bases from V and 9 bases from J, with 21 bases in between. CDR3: CAISESIATGREGSPLHF. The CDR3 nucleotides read TGTGCCATCAGTGAGTCGATAGCCACGGGAAGGGAGGGTTCACCCCTCCACTTT.

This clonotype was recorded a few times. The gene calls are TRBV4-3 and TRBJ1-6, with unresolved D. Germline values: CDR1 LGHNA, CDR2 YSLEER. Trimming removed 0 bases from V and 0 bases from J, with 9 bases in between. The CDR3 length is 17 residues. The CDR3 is CASSQDRDISYNSPLHF. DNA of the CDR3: TGCGCCAGCAGCCAAGATCGAGATATCTCCTATAATTCACCCCTCCACTTT.

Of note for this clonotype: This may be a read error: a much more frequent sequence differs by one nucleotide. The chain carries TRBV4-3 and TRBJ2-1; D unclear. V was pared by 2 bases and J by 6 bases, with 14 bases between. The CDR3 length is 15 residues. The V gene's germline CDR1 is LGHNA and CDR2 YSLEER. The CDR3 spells CASSQTLQKGNEQFF. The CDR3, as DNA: TGCGCCAGCAGCCAAACCCTCCAGAAGGGCAATGAGCAGTTCTTC.

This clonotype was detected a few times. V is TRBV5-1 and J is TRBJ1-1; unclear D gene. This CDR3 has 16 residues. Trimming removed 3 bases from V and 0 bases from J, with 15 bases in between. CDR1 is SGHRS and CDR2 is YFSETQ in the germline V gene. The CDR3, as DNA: TGCGCCAGCAGCTGGCTGGGCAGCCCGATGAACACTGAAGCTTTCTTT. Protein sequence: CASSWLGSPMNTEAFF.

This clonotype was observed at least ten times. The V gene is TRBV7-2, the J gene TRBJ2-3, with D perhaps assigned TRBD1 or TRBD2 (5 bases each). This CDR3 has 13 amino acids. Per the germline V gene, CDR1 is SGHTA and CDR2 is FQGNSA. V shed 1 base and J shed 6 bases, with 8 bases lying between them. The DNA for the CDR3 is TGTGCCAGCAGCTTAGGATGGGGGGATACGCAGTATTTT. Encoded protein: CASSLGWGDTQYF.

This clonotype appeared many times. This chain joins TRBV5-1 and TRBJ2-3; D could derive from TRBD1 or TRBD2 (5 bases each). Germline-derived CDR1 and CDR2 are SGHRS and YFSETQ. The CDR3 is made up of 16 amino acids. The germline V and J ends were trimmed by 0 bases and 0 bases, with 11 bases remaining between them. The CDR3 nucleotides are TGCGCCAGCAGCTTGGAGGGACGAACTAGCACAGATACGCAGTATTTT. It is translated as CASSLEGRTSTDTQYF.

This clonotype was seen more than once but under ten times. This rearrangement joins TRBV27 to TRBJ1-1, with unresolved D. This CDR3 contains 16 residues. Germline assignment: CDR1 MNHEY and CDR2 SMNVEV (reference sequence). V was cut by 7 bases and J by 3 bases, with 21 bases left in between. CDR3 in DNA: TGTGCCAGCAATACGATTGGGCCCGGCTCTTACACTGAAGCTTTCTTT. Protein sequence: CASNTIGPGSYTEAFF.

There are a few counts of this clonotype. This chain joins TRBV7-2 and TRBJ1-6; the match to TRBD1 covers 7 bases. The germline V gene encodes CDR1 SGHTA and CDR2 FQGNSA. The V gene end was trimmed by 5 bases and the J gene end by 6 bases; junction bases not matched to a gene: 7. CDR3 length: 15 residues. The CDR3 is CASSVRQGGNSPLHF. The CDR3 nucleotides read TGTGCCAGCAGCGTAAGACAGGGAGGTAATTCACCCCTCCACTTT.

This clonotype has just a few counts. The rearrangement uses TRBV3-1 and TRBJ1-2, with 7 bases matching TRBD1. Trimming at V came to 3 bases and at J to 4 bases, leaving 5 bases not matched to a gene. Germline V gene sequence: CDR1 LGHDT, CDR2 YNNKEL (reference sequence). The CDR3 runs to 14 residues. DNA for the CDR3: TGTGCCAGCAGCCATGGGGGACAGAGCTATGGCTACACCTTC. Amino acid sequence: CASSHGGQSYGYTF.